A single sample is the source of the 20 T cell receptor beta chains below, sequenced in a study of blood T cell repertoires in COVID-19. Assay: immunoSEQ multiplex PCR; the TCRdb copy retains only in-frame clones and omits some. The sample shows 250,000 to 350,000 clones, about 93% of them seen only once. Sequenced: peripheral blood. These receptors all come from a woman in her twenties or thirties with COVID-19, enrolled during active disease.

V gene TRBV19 combines with J gene TRBJ1-5, with D unresolved. Germline CDR1 and CDR2: LNHDA and SQIVND (reference sequence). The V gene lost 3 bases and the J gene lost 2 bases, with 11 bases spanning the gap. The CDR3 spans 15 residues. The CDR3 DNA follows: TGTGCCAGTAGTATTCCCGGGTCACGCAATCAGCCCCAGCATTTT. Its translation: CASSIPGSRNQPQHF.

This clone was observed a handful of times. This chain uses TRBV19 with TRBJ2-5; 10 bases fit TRBD2. The germline V gene encodes CDR1 LNHDA and CDR2 SQIVND (reference sequence). This CDR3 comprises 17 residues. The junction had 11 bases not matched to a gene; V was cut back by 3 bases and J by 4 bases. DNA of the CDR3: TGTGCCAGTAGTATTTTCTCGGCTAGCGGGAGTGGAGAGACCCAGTACTTC. Protein sequence: CASSIFSASGSGETQYF.

The J gene is TRBJ1-1, the V gene TRBV30, with D possibly TRBD1 on 5 matching bases. Per germline, CDR1 GTSNPN and CDR2 SVGIG (reference sequence). This CDR3 is 15 amino acids long. V lost 5 bases and J lost 0, with 16 bases in between. The CDR3 spells CAWSIEAGLNTEAFF. The CDR3 bases are TGTGCCTGGTCTATAGAGGCAGGGTTGAACACTGAAGCTTTCTTT.

This clone was counted once. The chain recombines TRBV9 with TRBJ2-2; TRBD2 aligns across 12 bases. Germline assignment: CDR1 SGDLS and CDR2 YYNGEE. The J segment lost 4 bases and the V segment lost 0 bases, leaving 13 bases of the junction unmatched. This CDR3 region has 20 residues. The CDR3 spells CASSVVPNPTSGSGTGELFF. The CDR3 DNA reads as TGTGCCAGCAGCGTAGTACCCAACCCGACTAGCGGGAGTGGCACCGGGGAGCTGTTTTTT.

The chain links TRBV6-5 to TRBJ2-2; the D gene is possibly TRBD2 (6 bases). Trimming stripped 8 bases from V and 2 bases from J, with 9 bases between. Germline values: CDR1 MNHEY, CDR2 SVGAGI. The CDR3 contains 13 residues. CDR3 residues: CASGLPNTGELFF. The DNA of the CDR3 is TGTGCCAGCGGACTACCTAACACCGGGGAGCTGTTTTTT.

The chain is built from TRBV3-1 (or the pseudogene TRBV3-2) and TRBJ1-5; 7 nucleotides align to TRBD1. The ends lost 4 bases at V and 6 bases at J; junction bases unmatched: 3. CDR1 and CDR2 from the germline V gene are LGHDT and YNNKEL (reference sequence). This CDR3 has 13 amino acids. The CDR3 is CASSLNRGQPQHF. In nucleotides, the CDR3 is TGTGCCAGCAGCCTAAACAGGGGTCAGCCCCAGCATTTT.

The sample holds a few counts of this clone. J is TRBJ1-5 and V is TRBV10-3; D is unclear. Trimming left V 7 bases short and J 5 bases short, with 12 bases between. Germline-derived CDR1 and CDR2 are ENHRY and SYGVKD. This CDR3 region has 13 residues. The CDR3 loop reads CAITSGRDQPQHF. In DNA, the CDR3 is TGTGCCATCACAAGCGGGAGGGATCAGCCCCAGCATTTT.

This clone was found a few times. The rearrangement uses TRBV12-3 or TRBV12-4 and TRBJ1-2; the D gene is possibly TRBD1 (5 bases). The CDR3 spans 13 residues. V lost 2 bases and J lost 8, with 12 bases in between. CDR3 protein: CASSLRRGGGYTF. CDR3 DNA sequence: TGTGCCAGCAGTTTAAGGAGGGGAGGGGGCTACACCTTC.

The J gene is TRBJ1-1, the V gene TRBV7-9, with unresolved D. The V and J ends lost 6 bases and 4 bases respectively, with 12 bases between them. Germline lookup yields CDR1 SEHNR and CDR2 FQNEAQ (reference sequence). This CDR3 contains 13 residues. CDR3 loop: CASSRGSFTEAFF. Here the CDR3 DNA reads TGTGCCAGCAGTCGCGGGAGCTTCACTGAAGCTTTCTTT.

This clone showed up just once. The chain carries TRBV7-3 and TRBJ2-2; possibly TRBD2 for D (6 bases). Germline V gives CDR1 SGHTA, CDR2 FQGTGA. V was trimmed by 4 bases and J by 4 bases, leaving 7 bases between them. The CDR3 consists of 13 residues. The CDR3 coding sequence is TGTGCCAGCAGCTCGGGACTCACCGGGGAGCTGTTTTTT. This gives the protein CASSSGLTGELFF.

This clone showed up just a few times. The CDR3 loop reads CASSLGLYNEQFF. The CDR3, as DNA: TGTGCCAGCAGTTTGGGACTTTACAATGAGCAGTTCTTC. The J gene is TRBJ2-1, the V gene TRBV6-4, with D possibly being TRBD2 (6 bases). Germline V CDR1 and CDR2: MRHNA, SNTAGT. The V gene lost 5 bases and the J gene lost 4 bases, with 9 bases spanning the gap. CDR3 length: 13 amino acids.

The chain recombines TRBV15 with TRBJ2-7, with D possibly being TRBD2 (6 bases). Germline V gives CDR1 LNHNV, CDR2 YYDKDF (reference sequence). V was pared by 1 base and J by 2 bases, with 9 bases between. The CDR3 extends over 14 amino acids. Written as DNA, the CDR3 is TGTGCCACCAGCAGAGGGGGGGAGGCCTACGAGCAGTACTTC. It codes for CATSRGGEAYEQYF.

This chain connects TRBV6-2 or TRBV6-3 to TRBJ2-7; D is ambiguous. Deletions cut 2 bases from V and 3 bases from J, with 8 bases between. The CDR3 length is 13 residues. CDR1 is MNHEY and CDR2 is SVGEGT in the germline V gene. CDR3 coding DNA: TGTGCCAGCAGTTACCGGGTAGACTACGAGCAGTACTTC. It codes for CASSYRVDYEQYF.

The chain recombines TRBV28 with TRBJ2-3; maybe TRBD1 (6 bases). The ends were cut back, 3 bases at V and 1 base at J, with 11 bases in the middle. CDR1 is MDHEN, CDR2 SYDVKM, per germline. The CDR3 totals 15 residues. The CDR3 region has the DNA TGTGCCAGCAGTTTTCCGGCAGGGGGCACAGATACGCAGTATTTT. Translating gives CASSFPAGGTDTQYF.

The CDR3 DNA is TGTGCCAGCAGTCTAACGGGGGGCCGAGGCACCGGGGAGCTGTTTTTT. Protein: CASSLTGGRGTGELFF. This sequence joins TRBV27 and TRBJ2-2; a possible D gene is TRBD2 (7 bases). CDR1 MNHEY and CDR2 SMNVEV come from the germline V gene (reference sequence). The CDR3 is 16 amino acids. The ends were cut back, 5 bases at V and 4 bases at J, with 17 bases in the middle.

The chain employs TRBV18 and TRBJ2-1, with no clear D. Trimming removed 1 base at V and 5 bases at J, with 3 bases between. Germline V CDR1 and CDR2: KGHSH, LQKENI. This CDR3 contains 12 residues. The CDR3 DNA sequence: TGTGCCAGCTCACCACAGCACAATGAGCAGTTCTTC. This translates into CASSPQHNEQFF.

The chain joins TRBV6-5 to TRBJ1-1, with TRBD1 as a possible D gene (5 bases). This CDR3 region has 15 residues. Germline V CDR1 and CDR2: MNHEY, SVGAGI. V dropped 5 bases and J dropped 2 bases, with 15 bases sitting between them. CDR3 sequence reads: CASSRAGGGNTEAFF. The CDR3 DNA is TGTGCCAGCAGTCGAGCGGGGGGGGGAAACACTGAAGCTTTCTTT.

This chain connects TRBV30 to TRBJ2-2; tentatively, D is TRBD1 or TRBD2 (7 bases each). Germline CDR1 and CDR2: GTSNPN and SVGIG (reference sequence). Trimming took off 7 bases at V and 2 bases at J, with 20 bases between the two ends. The CDR3 covers 16 residues. The CDR3 DNA reads TGTGCCTTGAGGGGGCGGGAGAGGTTTAACACCGGGGAGCTGTTTTTT. It translates to CALRGRERFNTGELFF.

The chain carries TRBV7-2 and TRBJ2-3; a possible D gene is TRBD1 (6 bases). V was trimmed by 5 bases and J by 2 bases, leaving 14 bases between them. Per germline, CDR1 SGHTA and CDR2 FQGNSA. CDR3 length equals 15 residues. The CDR3 reads CASSTPGVFTDTQYF. The CDR3, as DNA: TGTGCCAGCAGCACACCAGGGGTTTTCACAGATACGCAGTATTTT.

The chain is built from TRBV7-2 and TRBJ1-6, with D hard to call. From germline, CDR1 is SGHTA and CDR2 FQGNSA. The length of the CDR3 is 9 residues. In DNA, the CDR3 is TGTGGGGTAGCTTCACCCCTCCACTTT. Translating it yields CGVASPLHF.